The next 10 T cell receptor beta chains were all read from a single sample in a study of OX40 agonist ivuxolimab in advanced cancers. TCRdb's table, derived via immunoSEQ multiplex PCR, lists solely in-frame clones and lacks some. The sample yields under 90,000 clones, 88% seen once. Here the sequenced sample was CD4+ or CD8+ T cells sorted from blood, taken in a trial of the OX40 agonist ivuxolimab. Every receptor here comes from an adult with an advanced solid tumor such as melanoma, head and neck, liver or kidney cancer.

This clone occurred once. This sequence joins TRBV15 and TRBJ2-3; TRBD1 aligns across 10 bases. The V gene end was trimmed by 4 bases and the J gene end by 4 bases; junction bases not matched to a gene: 8. The germline V gene has CDR1 LNHNV and CDR2 YYDKDF (reference sequence). The CDR3 sequence is 16 residues long. The CDR3 sequence: CATSNDGQGVSDTQYF. The CDR3 DNA reads as TGTGCCACCAGCAACGATGGACAGGGGGTTTCAGATACGCAGTATTTT.

The CDR3 DNA is TGCGCCAGCAGCCAAGATGAAACAAGAGAAGAGACCCAGTACTTC. Protein: CASSQDETREETQYF. V and J are TRBV4-1 and TRBJ2-5; the D is unclear. Germline CDR1 is MGHRA and CDR2 is YSYEKL. Trimming took 0 bases from V and 3 from J, leaving 11 bases between them. This CDR3 region has 15 residues.

The chain is built from TRBV5-8 and TRBJ2-7; 8 bases are shared with TRBD1. The CDR3 is made up of 14 amino acids. Per germline, CDR1 SGHTS and CDR2 YDEGEE. The trim removed 3 bases at V and 3 bases at J, leaving 5 bases unmatched. CDR3 sequence: CASSSGQGYYEQYF. The CDR3 DNA follows: TGTGCCAGCAGCTCCGGACAGGGCTACTACGAGCAGTACTTC.

The chain carries TRBV9 and TRBJ2-1; D unresolved. V was trimmed by 1 base and J by 7 bases, leaving 9 bases between them. The CDR3 is made up of 13 amino acids. CDR1 is SGDLS and CDR2 is YYNGEE in the germline V gene. The CDR3 is CASSVLGYNEQFF. In nucleotides, the CDR3 is TGTGCCAGCAGCGTATTGGGTTATAATGAGCAGTTCTTC.

The CDR3 reads CASSLGRRPSGNEQFF. The CDR3 DNA reads TGTGCCAGCAGCTTAGGACGGAGGCCTTCGGGCAATGAGCAGTTCTTC. The chain is built from TRBV7-8 and TRBJ2-1; weak D call: TRBD2 (5 bases). The length of the CDR3 is 16 residues. Between the trimmed V and J ends, which lost 1 base and 6 bases, there was a span of 16 bases. The germline V gene has CDR1 SGHVS and CDR2 FQNEAQ.

The rearrangement links TRBV19 to TRBJ2-2, with 16 bases lining up with TRBD2. There are 17 residues in the CDR3. V dropped 9 bases and J dropped 5; count of bases not matched to a gene: 9. In germline, CDR1 is LNHDA, CDR2 SQIVND (reference sequence). The CDR3 DNA is TGTGCCAGCCGCGGGACTAGCGGGAGGGGAAGGACCGGGGAGCTGTTTTTT. Its protein product is CASRGTSGRGRTGELFF.

The CDR3 DNA follows: TGTGCCAGTAGTATGACAAGGAGAAACACCGGGGAGCTGTTTTTT. It codes for CASSMTRRNTGELFF. The chain is built from TRBV19 and TRBJ2-2, with D unclear. From germline, CDR1 is LNHDA and CDR2 SQIVND (reference sequence). V was cut by 3 bases and J by 2 bases, with 10 bases left in between. CDR3 length equals 15 residues.

The chain is built from TRBV14 and TRBJ1-1, with D perhaps TRBD1 (5 bases). Deletions cut 3 bases from V and 8 bases from J, with 10 bases between. The CDR3 extends over 12 amino acids. Germline lookup yields CDR1 SGHDN and CDR2 FVKESK. The CDR3 spells CASSHSGDEAFF. The DNA for the CDR3 is TGTGCCAGCAGCCACAGTGGGGACGAAGCTTTCTTT.

This chain links TRBV19 with TRBJ2-5; 7 bases map to TRBD2. The CDR3 spans 14 residues. Unmatched junction bases numbered 7, after V lost 6 bases and J lost 3 bases. Per germline, CDR1 LNHDA and CDR2 SQIVND (reference sequence). CDR3 DNA: TGTGCCAGTAGAAACCGGGGGAGGGAAGAGACCCAGTACTTC. Its protein product is CASRNRGREETQYF. Filled out from reference TRBV19 and TRBJ2-5, the complete variable domain reads DGGITQSPKYLFRKEGQNVTLSCEQNLNHDAMYWYRQDPGQGLRLIYYSQIVNDFQKGDIAEGYSVSREKKESFPLTVTSAQKNPTAFYLCASRNRGREETQYFGPGTRLLVL.

The chain carries TRBV18 and TRBJ1-5; 7 nucleotides agree with TRBD1. Germline V gene sequence: CDR1 KGHSH, CDR2 LQKENI. The CDR3 runs to 14 residues. V dropped 4 bases and J dropped 5; count of bases not matched to a gene: 5. The CDR3 bases are TGTGCCAGCTCACTGACAGGGCCCGATCAGCCCCAGCATTTT. Its protein product is CASSLTGPDQPQHF. Using reference TRBV18 and TRBJ1-5 for the parts outside the CDR3, the full variable domain is NAGVMQNPRHLVRRRGQEARLRCSPMKGHSHVYWYRQLPEEGLKFMVYLQKENIIDESGMPKERFSAEFPKEGPSILRIQQVVRGDSAAYFCASSLTGPDQPQHFGDGTRLSIL.